The clone carrying this TCR beta chain has a handful of counts. The antigen is undetermined. The entry originates in a study of identical twins. TCRdb re-called the 5' RACE reads with MiXCR, one entry per CDR3 protein. The table records about 530,000 distinct CDR3 sequences, approximately 20% of them present only once. Overall study findings and caveats: Carriage of fewer insertions was seen in abundant cord blood beta clonotypes, whereas memory repertoires showed none.

The CDR3 contains 15 residues. CDR1 and CDR2 (germline): ENHRY, SYGVKD. V lost 4 bases to trimming and J lost 1 base, with 11 bases between them. The data also belong to a second study, concerning yellow fever vaccine responses in identical twins.

The chain carries TRBV10-3 and TRBJ1-5; TRBD1 is a possible D gene (5 bases). The sequenced sample was CD4+ T cells sorted from blood. The TCR comes from a woman in her late teens or twenties in good health. CDR3 residues: CAISAVRDSNQPQHF. The CDR3 coding sequence is TGTGCCATCAGTGCTGTACGGGACAGCAATCAGCCCCAGCATTTT.